This record looks at one T cell receptor beta chain sequence and its context. Antigen: not known. Sequencing used immunoSEQ multiplex PCR; TCRdb keeps in-frame clones, though not all of them. The sample contains about 19,000 clones, 85% to 95% of which appear only once. V lost 2 bases, J lost 2 bases, and 4 bases stayed unmatched. Looked up from germline, CDR1 is ENHRY and CDR2 is SYGVKD. CDR3 length equals 15 residues. This specimen belongs to a study of T cells in localized non-small cell lung cancer. Study results and caveats: Heterogeneity remains possible because sequencing was limited to only one tumor region. Paired adjacent lung recovered a median about 60 of the top 100 tumor clones. Clonality peaked in uninvolved adjacent lung rather than tumor.

V and J are TRBV10-3 and TRBJ2-5, with 8 bases lining up with TRBD2. Sequencing used peripheral blood, obtained before any cancer treatment. The sequence was collected from a male donor aged 60 or older with stage I squamous cell lung carcinoma. The CDR3 spells CAISERGGLQETQYF. The CDR3 DNA reads as TGTGCCATCAGTGAGCGGGGGGGATTACAAGAGACCCAGTACTTC.